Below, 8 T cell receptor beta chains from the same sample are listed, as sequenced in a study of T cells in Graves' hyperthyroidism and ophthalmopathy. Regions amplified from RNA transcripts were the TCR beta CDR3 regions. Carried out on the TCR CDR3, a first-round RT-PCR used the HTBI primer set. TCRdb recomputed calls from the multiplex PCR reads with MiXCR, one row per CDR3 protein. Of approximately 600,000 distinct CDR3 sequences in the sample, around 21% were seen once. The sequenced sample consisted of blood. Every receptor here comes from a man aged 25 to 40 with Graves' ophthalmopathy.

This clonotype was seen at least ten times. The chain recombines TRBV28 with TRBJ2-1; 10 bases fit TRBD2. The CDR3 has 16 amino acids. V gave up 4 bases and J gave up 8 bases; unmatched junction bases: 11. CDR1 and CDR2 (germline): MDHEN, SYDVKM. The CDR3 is CASSSSLAGVIHEQFF. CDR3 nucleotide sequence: TGTGCCAGCAGTTCCTCTCTAGCGGGAGTGATCCATGAGCAGTTCTTC.

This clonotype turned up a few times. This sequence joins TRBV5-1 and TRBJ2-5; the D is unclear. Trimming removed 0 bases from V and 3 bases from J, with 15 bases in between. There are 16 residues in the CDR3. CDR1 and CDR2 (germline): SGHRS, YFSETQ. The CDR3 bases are TGCGCCAGCAGCTTGGCCCCGGTCGGAGCAAAAGAGACCCAGTACTTC. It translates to CASSLAPVGAKETQYF.

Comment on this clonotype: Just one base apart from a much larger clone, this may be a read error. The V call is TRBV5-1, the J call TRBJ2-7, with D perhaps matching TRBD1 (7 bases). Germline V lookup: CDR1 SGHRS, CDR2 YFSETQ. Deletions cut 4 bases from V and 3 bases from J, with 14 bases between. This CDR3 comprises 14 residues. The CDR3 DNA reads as TGCGCCAGCAGCCGGAGGGGGCACGACTACGAGCAGTACTTC. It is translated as CASSRRGHDYEQYF.

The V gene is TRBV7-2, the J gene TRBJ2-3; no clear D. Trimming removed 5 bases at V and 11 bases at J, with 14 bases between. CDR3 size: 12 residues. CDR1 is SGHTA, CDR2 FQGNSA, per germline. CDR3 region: CASSPGPREQYF. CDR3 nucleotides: TGTGCCAGCAGCCCCGGTCCAAGGGAGCAGTATTTT.

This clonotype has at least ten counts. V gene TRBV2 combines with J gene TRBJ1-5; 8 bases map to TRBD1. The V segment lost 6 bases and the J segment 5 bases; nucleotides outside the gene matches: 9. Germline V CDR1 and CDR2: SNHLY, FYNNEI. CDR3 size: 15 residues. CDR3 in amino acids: CASSDRTGKDQPQHF. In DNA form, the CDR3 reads TGTGCCAGCAGCGATCGGACAGGGAAAGATCAGCCCCAGCATTTT.

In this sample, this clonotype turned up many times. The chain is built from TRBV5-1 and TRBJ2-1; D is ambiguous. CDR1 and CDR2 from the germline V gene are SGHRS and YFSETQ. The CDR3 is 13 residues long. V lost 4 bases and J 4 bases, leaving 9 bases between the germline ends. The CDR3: CASSLTYYNEQFF. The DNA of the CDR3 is TGCGCCAGCAGCCTCACCTATTACAATGAGCAGTTCTTC.

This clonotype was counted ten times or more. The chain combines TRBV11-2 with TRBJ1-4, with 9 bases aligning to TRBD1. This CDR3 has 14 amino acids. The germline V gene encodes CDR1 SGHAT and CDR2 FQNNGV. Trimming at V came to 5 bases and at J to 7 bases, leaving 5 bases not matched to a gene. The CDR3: CASSLTGGTEKLFF. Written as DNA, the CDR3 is TGTGCCAGCAGCCTGACAGGGGGAACTGAAAAACTGTTTTTT.

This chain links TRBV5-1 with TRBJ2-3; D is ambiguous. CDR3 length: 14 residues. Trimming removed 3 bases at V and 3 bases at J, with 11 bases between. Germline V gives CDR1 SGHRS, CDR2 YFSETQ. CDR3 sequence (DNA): TGCGCCAGCAGCTACGACTTGATAACAGATACGCAGTATTTT. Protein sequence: CASSYDLITDTQYF. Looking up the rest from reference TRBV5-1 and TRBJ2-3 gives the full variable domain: KAGVTQTPRYLIKTRGQQVTLSCSPISGHRSVSWYQQTPGQGLQFLFEYFSETQRNKGNFPGRFSGRQFSNSRSEMNVSTLELGDSALYLCASSYDLITDTQYFGPGTRLTVL.